This T cell receptor (beta chain) was sequenced in a study of shared clonotypes between healthy human individuals. Original data processing: As immunoSEQ supplied junction-only sequences (without quality scores), filtering differed. Repertoires were generated with immunoSEQ multiplex PCR, while TCRdb's copy carries only in-frame clones and drops some. Clone size and the V and J calls come from that table; the DNA yielded D and trimming. The sample lists about 2 million clones; about 95% were seen once. The CDR3 extends over 16 amino acids. With 7 bases removed from V and 0 bases from J, the gap between germline ends came to 17 bases. Germline loops: CDR1 SEHNR, CDR2 FQNEAQ (reference sequence). Naive CD8 isolation took CD45RO-negative cells positively selected for CCR7 and excluded terminally differentiated effector memory CD45RA+ cells. Adults of Caucasian background living in Nashville, Tennessee made up all donors.

Concerning this clone: Its cognate antigen is unknown.

Study results and caveats: The naive CD4 repertoires of a few donors were compared, and around 4.7% of clonotypes were shared.

The chain couples TRBV7-9 to TRBJ2-3; D ambiguous. Sequences were obtained from naive CD8+ T cells sorted from blood. This clonotype originated in a man younger than 30 in good health. CDR3 loop: CASTPEYETSTDTQYF. CDR3 DNA: TGTGCCAGCACCCCAGAGTATGAGACCAGCACAGATACGCAGTATTTT.